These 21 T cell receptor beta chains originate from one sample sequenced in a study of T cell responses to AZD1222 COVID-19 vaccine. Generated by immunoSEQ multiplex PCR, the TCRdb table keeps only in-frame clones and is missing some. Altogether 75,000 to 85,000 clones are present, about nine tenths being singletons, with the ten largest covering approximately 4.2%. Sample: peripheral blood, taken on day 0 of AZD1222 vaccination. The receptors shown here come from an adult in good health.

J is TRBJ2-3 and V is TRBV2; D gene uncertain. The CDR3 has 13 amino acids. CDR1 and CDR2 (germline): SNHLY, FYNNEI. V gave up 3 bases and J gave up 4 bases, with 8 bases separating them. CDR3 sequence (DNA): TGTGCCAGCAGTGACAACCGGGCAGATACGCAGTATTTT. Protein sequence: CASSDNRADTQYF.

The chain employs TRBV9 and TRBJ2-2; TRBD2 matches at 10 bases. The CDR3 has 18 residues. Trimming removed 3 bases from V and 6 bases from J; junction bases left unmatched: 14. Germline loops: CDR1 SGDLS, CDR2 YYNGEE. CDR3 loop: CASSEPPRASGRAGELFF. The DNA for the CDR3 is TGTGCCAGCAGCGAACCACCTAGGGCTAGCGGGAGAGCCGGGGAGCTGTTTTTT.

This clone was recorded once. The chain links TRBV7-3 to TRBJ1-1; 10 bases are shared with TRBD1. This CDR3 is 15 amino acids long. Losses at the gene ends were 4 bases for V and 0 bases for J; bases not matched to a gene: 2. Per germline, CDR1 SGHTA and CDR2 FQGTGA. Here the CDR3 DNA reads TGTGCCAGCAGCTGGGGGACAGGGGTGAACACTGAAGCTTTCTTT. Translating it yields CASSWGTGVNTEAFF.

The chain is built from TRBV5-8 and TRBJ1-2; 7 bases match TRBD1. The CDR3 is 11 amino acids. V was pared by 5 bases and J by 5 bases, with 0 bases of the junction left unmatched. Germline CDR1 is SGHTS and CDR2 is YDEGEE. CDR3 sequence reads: CASRQGYGYTF. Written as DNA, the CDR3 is TGTGCCAGCAGACAGGGGTATGGCTACACCTTC.

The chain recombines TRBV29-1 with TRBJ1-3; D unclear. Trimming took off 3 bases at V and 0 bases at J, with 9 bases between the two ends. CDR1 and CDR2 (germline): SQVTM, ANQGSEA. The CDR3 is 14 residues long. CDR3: CSVEDQNSGNTIYF. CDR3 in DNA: TGCAGCGTTGAGGACCAGAACTCTGGAAACACCATATATTTT.

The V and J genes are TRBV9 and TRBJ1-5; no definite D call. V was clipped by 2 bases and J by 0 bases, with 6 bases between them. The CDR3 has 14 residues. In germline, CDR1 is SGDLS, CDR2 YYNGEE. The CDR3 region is CASSVEGSNQPQHF. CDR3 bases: TGTGCCAGCAGCGTCGAAGGTAGCAATCAGCCCCAGCATTTT. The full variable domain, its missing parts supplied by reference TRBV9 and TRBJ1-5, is DSGVTQTPKHLITATGQRVTLRCSPRSGDLSVYWYQQSLDQGLQFLIQYYNGEERAKGNILERFSAQQFPDLHSELNLSSLELGDSALYFCASSVEGSNQPQHFGDGTRLSIL.

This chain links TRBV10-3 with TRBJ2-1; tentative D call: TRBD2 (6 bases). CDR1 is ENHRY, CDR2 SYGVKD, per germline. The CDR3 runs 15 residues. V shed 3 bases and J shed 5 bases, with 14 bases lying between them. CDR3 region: CAISEGGAIDNEQFF. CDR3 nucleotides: TGTGCCATCAGTGAAGGCGGGGCGATAGACAATGAGCAGTTCTTC.

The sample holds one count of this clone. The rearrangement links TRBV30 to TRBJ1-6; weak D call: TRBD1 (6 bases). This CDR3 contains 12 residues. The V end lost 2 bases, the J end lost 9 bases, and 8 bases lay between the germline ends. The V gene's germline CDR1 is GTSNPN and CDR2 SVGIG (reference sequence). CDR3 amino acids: CAWSLQGSPLHF. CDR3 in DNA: TGTGCCTGGAGTCTACAGGGTTCACCCCTCCACTTT.

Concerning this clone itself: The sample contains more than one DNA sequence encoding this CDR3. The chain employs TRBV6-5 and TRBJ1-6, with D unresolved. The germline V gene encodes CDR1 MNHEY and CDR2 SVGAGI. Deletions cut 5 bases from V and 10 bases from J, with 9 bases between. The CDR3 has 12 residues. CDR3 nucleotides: TGTGCCAGCAGTAGAACTAACTCACCCCTCCACTTT. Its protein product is CASSRTNSPLHF.

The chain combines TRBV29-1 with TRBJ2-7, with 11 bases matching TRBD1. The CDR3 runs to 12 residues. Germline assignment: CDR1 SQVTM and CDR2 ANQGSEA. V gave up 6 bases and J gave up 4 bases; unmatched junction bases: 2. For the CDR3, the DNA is TGCAGCGTGGGGACAGGGGGGTACGAGCAGTACTTC. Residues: CSVGTGGYEQYF.

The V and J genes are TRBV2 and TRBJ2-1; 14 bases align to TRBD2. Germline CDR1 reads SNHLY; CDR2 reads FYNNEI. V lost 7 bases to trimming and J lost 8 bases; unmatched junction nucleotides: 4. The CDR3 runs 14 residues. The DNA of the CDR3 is TGTGCCAGCACCGGGACTAGCGGGGGCTATGAGCAGTTCTTC. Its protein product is CASTGTSGGYEQFF.

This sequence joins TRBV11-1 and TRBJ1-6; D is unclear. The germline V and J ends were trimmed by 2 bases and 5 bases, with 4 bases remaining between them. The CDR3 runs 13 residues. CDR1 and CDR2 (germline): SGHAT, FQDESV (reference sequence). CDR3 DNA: TGTGCCAGCAGCTTAAGTGATAATTCACCCCTCCACTTT. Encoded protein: CASSLSDNSPLHF.

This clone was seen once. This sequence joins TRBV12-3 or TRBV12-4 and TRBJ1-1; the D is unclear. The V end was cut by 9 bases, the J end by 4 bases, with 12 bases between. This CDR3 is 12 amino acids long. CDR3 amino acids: CASSVGSTEAFF. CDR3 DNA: TGTGCCAGTAGTGTTGGGTCCACTGAAGCTTTCTTT.

CDR3 loop: CAISDAGPYTEAFF. The CDR3 DNA reads as TGTGCCATCAGCGACGCAGGGCCGTACACTGAAGCTTTCTTT. This chain links TRBV10-3 with TRBJ1-1; possibly TRBD1 for D (5 bases). Between the trimmed V and J ends, which lost 6 bases and 3 bases, there was a span of 14 bases. The CDR3 is 14 residues long. The germline gives CDR1 ENHRY, CDR2 SYGVKD.

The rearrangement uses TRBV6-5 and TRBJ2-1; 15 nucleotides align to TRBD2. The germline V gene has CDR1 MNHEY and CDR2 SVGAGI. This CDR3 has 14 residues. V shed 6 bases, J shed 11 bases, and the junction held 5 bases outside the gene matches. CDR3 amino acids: CASSKGTSGGQQFF. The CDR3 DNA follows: TGTGCCAGCAGCAAAGGGACTAGCGGGGGGCAGCAGTTCTTC.

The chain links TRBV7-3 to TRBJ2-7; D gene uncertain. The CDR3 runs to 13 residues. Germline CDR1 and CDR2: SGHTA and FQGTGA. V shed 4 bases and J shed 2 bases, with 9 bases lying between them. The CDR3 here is CASSSPLTYEQYF. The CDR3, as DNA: TGTGCCAGCAGCTCGCCTCTAACCTACGAGCAGTACTTC.

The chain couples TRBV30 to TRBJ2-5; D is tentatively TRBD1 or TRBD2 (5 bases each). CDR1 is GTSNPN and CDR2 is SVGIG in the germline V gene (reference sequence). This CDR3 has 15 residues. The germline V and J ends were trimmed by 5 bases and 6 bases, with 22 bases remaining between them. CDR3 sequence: CAWGTGTVLVQTQYF. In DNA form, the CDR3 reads TGTGCCTGGGGTACCGGGACGGTTTTAGTTCAGACCCAGTACTTC.

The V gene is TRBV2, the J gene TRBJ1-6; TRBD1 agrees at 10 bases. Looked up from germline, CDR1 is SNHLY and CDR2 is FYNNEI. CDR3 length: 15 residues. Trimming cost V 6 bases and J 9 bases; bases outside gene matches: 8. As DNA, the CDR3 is TGTGCCAGCAGCGAGACAGGGGGCGCGATTTCACCCCTCCACTTT. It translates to CASSETGGAISPLHF. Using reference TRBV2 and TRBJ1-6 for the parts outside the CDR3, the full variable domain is EPEVTQTPSHQVTQMGQEVILRCVPISNHLYFYWYRQILGQKVEFLVSFYNNEISEKSEIFDDQFSVERPDGSNFTLKIRSTKLEDSAMYFCASSETGGAISPLHFGNGTRLTVT.

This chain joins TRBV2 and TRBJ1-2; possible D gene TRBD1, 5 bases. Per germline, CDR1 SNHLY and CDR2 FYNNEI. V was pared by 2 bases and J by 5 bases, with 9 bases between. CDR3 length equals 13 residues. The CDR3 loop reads CASSESRQYGYTF. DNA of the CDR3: TGTGCCAGCAGTGAATCACGACAGTATGGCTACACCTTC.

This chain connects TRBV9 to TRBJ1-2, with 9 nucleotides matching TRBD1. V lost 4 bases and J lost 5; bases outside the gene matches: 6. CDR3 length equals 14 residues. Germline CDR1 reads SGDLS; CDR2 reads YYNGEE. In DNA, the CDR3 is TGTGCCAGCAGCCTCCGGGACAGGGTGTATGGCTACACCTTC. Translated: CASSLRDRVYGYTF.

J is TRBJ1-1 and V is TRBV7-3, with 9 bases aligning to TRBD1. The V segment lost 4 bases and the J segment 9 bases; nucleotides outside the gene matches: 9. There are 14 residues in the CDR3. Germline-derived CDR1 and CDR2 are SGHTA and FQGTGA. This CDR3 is CASSYASQGAKAFF. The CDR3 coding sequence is TGTGCCAGCAGCTATGCATCACAGGGGGCGAAAGCTTTCTTT.